Listed here are 13 T cell receptor beta chains from one sample, sequenced in a study of blood T cell repertoires in COVID-19. The method was immunoSEQ multiplex PCR; TCRdb's version includes in-frame clones alone and lacks a portion of them. Found here are 35,000 to 45,000 clones, just under 85% of them singletons; the top ten hold about an eighth. Sequenced material: peripheral blood. The source is a human donor in a cohort sampled during active COVID-19.

CDR3 residues: CASSATGAPYNSPLHF. The DNA of the CDR3 is TGTGCCAGCAGTGCGACAGGGGCGCCGTATAATTCACCCCTCCACTTT. The chain recombines TRBV25-1 with TRBJ1-6; TRBD1 agrees at 8 bases. Germline V gene data show CDR1 as MGHDK and CDR2 as SYGVNS. The CDR3 is made up of 16 amino acids. V shed 4 bases, J shed 4 bases, and the junction held 6 bases outside the gene matches.

V usage is TRBV3-1 (or the pseudogene TRBV3-2) and J usage is TRBJ1-1; D remains unclear. This CDR3 is built from 14 residues. Germline CDR1 is LGHDT and CDR2 is YNNKEL (reference sequence). The germline V and J ends were trimmed by 2 bases and 5 bases, with 12 bases remaining between them. The CDR3 spells CASSQRGGGTEAFF. In DNA, the CDR3 is TGTGCCAGCAGCCAACGGGGAGGAGGTACTGAAGCTTTCTTT.

This clone is classed as large. In nucleotides, the CDR3 is TGTGCCAGCAGCTTAACGACAGGGAGCCCCTATGGCTACACCTTC. This sequence encodes CASSLTTGSPYGYTF. V gene TRBV11-1 combines with J gene TRBJ1-2; 7 bases fit TRBD1. With 2 bases clipped from V and 4 bases from J, the junction kept 7 bases outside the gene matches. CDR1 and CDR2 (germline): SGHAT, FQDESV (reference sequence). The CDR3 has 15 amino acids.

J is TRBJ1-4 and V is TRBV7-3; 7 nucleotides match TRBD1. V was pared by 5 bases and J by 7 bases, with 13 bases of the junction left unmatched. The CDR3 spans 16 residues. The germline V gene has CDR1 SGHTA and CDR2 FQGTGA. In DNA form, the CDR3 reads TGTGCCAGCAGCCCCCAGGGGGGACTGGCGGGTGAAAAACTGTTTTTT. Translation gives CASSPQGGLAGEKLFF.

This chain uses TRBV5-5 with TRBJ2-1; no definite D call. The CDR3 spans 16 residues. From germline, CDR1 is SGHKS and CDR2 YYEKEE (reference sequence). Trimming pared 0 bases from V and 1 base from J, leaving 11 bases between. DNA for the CDR3: TGTGCCAGCAGCTTGGTGTACCTAGGTTCCTACAATGAGCAGTTCTTC. It yields the protein CASSLVYLGSYNEQFF.

This chain links TRBV28 with TRBJ2-7, with 11 bases aligning to TRBD1. This CDR3 comprises 15 residues. The V segment lost 4 bases and the J segment 4 bases; nucleotides outside the gene matches: 6. The V gene's germline CDR1 is MDHEN and CDR2 SYDVKM. The CDR3 DNA follows: TGTGCCAGCAGTTCCCACGGGACAGGGGGGTACGAGCAGTACTTC. Protein product: CASSSHGTGGYEQYF.

This chain uses TRBV15 with TRBJ2-1; 14 bases are a match to TRBD2. V shed 4 bases and J 4 bases; nucleotides not matched to a gene: 6. CDR1 and CDR2 from the germline V gene are LNHNV and YYDKDF (reference sequence). The CDR3 sequence is 17 residues long. Written as DNA, the CDR3 is TGTGCCACCAGCAACGTACGGACTAGCGGGGGGTACAATGAGCAGTTCTTC. Protein sequence: CATSNVRTSGGYNEQFF.

The chain combines TRBV11-3 with TRBJ2-3, with unresolved D. Trimming removed 5 bases from V and 6 bases from J, with 9 bases in between. The CDR3 has 12 residues. The germline V gene encodes CDR1 SGHNT and CDR2 YENEEA. The CDR3, as DNA: TGTGCCAGCAGCCCCTCCCTGGATACGCAGTATTTT. As protein: CASSPSLDTQYF.

The chain has TRBV7-2 and TRBJ2-7; TRBD2 might be the D (6 bases). CDR1 and CDR2 (germline): SGHTA, FQGNSA. The CDR3 spans 13 residues. Deletions cut 6 bases from V and 6 bases from J, with 15 bases between. CDR3 bases: TGTGCCAGCAGGCCCGGGACTGCCGTCGAGCAGTACTTC. Its translation is CASRPGTAVEQYF.

The chain is built from TRBV24-1 and TRBJ2-7; the D gene is possibly TRBD1 (6 bases). The germline V and J ends were trimmed by 2 bases and 5 bases, with 12 bases remaining between them. Germline CDR1 is KGHDR and CDR2 is SFDVKD. The CDR3 loop spans 14 amino acids. CDR3 DNA sequence: TGTGCCACCAGTGATTCCCCTACAGGGCACGAGCAGTACTTC. It is translated as CATSDSPTGHEQYF.

The gene calls are TRBV7-8 and TRBJ2-1, with D unresolved. CDR1 is SGHVS and CDR2 is FQNEAQ in the germline V gene. The CDR3 is 12 residues long. V lost 5 bases and J lost 3, with 5 bases in between. The CDR3 here is CASSLYYNEQFF. The CDR3 region has the DNA TGTGCCAGCAGCCTTTACTACAATGAGCAGTTCTTC. The full variable domain, completed using reference TRBV7-8 and TRBJ2-1, is GAGVSQSPRYKVAKRGQDVALRCDPISGHVSLFWYQQALGQGPEFLTYFQNEAQLDKSGLPSDRFFAERPEGSVSTLKIQRTQQEDSAVYLCASSLYYNEQFFGPGTRLTVL.

The rearrangement joins TRBV27 to TRBJ1-4, with D hard to call. Germline V gene sequence: CDR1 MNHEY, CDR2 SMNVEV (reference sequence). V lost 6 bases and J 2 bases, leaving 10 bases between the germline ends. The length of the CDR3 is 14 residues. CDR3 region: CASRIGGTNEKLFF. The CDR3 nucleotides are TGTGCCAGCAGAATAGGAGGGACTAATGAAAAACTGTTTTTT.

This chain's CDR3 is CASSRSGGANEQFF. The CDR3 DNA is TGCGCCAGCAGCCGTAGCGGGGGGGCCAATGAGCAGTTCTTC. The chain is built from TRBV4-3 and TRBJ2-1; 11 nucleotides align to TRBD2. Germline V gives CDR1 LGHNA, CDR2 YSLEER. The CDR3 has 14 residues. V trimming: 4 bases; J trimming: 6 bases; junction bases outside the gene matches: 2.